The present entry profiles one TCR beta chain with its context. Its matching antigen is unknown. This record comes from a study of shared clonotypes between healthy human individuals. About the research overall: CD4 naive and CD4 memory each took three plates per donor, while CD8 naive took two and CD8 memory one.

Study-wide results and caveats: Relative to clonotypes present in all four donors, those not shared had lower generation probabilities. Investigators expected sequencing depth to affect clonotype sharing among donors.

Germline V gene data show CDR1 as MNHNS and CDR2 as SASEGT. The trim removed 3 bases at V and 3 bases at J, leaving 8 bases unmatched. The CDR3 totals 16 residues. In the sorted-subset replicate PCRs, around 0.2 ug DNA, roughly 30,000 T cell genomes, was used. Some clones are missing from TCRdb's copy, which holds only in-frame ones; the method was immunoSEQ multiplex PCR. The data contain 1 million to 1.3 million clones, about 84% of them singletons. V gene TRBV6-1 combines with J gene TRBJ2-7; 10 nucleotides agree with TRBD2. The sample comprised memory CD4+ T cells from PBMCs. Documented subset: CD45RA-negative fraction. The receptor was derived from a man aged 18 to 35 in good health. Some clones in this sample may be carry-over from other donors' samples. The CDR3 is CASSEVHTSGVYEQYF. CDR3 nucleotide sequence: TGTGCCAGCAGTGAGGTCCATACTAGCGGGGTCTACGAGCAGTACTTC.